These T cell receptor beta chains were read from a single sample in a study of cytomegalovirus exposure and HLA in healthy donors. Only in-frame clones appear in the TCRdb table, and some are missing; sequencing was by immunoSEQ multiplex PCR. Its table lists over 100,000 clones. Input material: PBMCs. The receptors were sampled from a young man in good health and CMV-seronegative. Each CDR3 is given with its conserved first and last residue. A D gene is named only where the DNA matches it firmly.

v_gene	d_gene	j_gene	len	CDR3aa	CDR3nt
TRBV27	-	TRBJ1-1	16	CASSLIGDNRGTEAFF	TGTGCCAGCAGTTTAATTGGGGACAATCGGGGCACTGAAGCTTTCTTT
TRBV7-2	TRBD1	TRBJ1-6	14	CASSLGTGNSPLHF	TGTGCCAGCAGCTTGGGGACAGGGAATTCACCCCTCCACTTT
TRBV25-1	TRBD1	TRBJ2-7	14	CASSEPGQGYEQYF	TGTGCCAGCAGTGAGCCGGGACAGGGATACGAGCAGTACTTC
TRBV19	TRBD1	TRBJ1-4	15	CASSRDRGINEKLFF	TGTGCCAGTAGTCGGGACAGGGGCATCAATGAAAAACTGTTTTTT
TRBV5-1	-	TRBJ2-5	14	CASSPSIERETQYF	TGCGCCAGCAGCCCGAGCATCGAGCGGGAGACCCAGTACTTC
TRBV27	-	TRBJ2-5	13	CASSLVEGETQYF	TGTGCCAGCAGTTTAGTTGAGGGTGAGACCCAGTACTTC
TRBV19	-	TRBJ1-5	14	CASSSKSGGQPQHF	TGTGCCAGTAGTTCCAAAAGTGGAGGTCAGCCCCAGCATTTT
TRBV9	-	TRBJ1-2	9	CASSPRALF	TGTGCCAGCAGCCCACGAGCGCTCTTC
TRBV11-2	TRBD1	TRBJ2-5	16	CASSLLGTGIQETQYF	TGTGCCAGCAGCCTCCTTGGGACAGGGATCCAAGAGACCCAGTACTTC
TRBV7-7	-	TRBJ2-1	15	CASSPAGAFPNEQFF	TGTGCCAGCAGCCCGGCGGGGGCCTTCCCCAATGAGCAGTTCTTC
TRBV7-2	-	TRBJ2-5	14	CASSGRAPQETQYF	TGTGCCAGCAGTGGGCGGGCACCCCAAGAGACCCAGTACTTC
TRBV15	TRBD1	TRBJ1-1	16	CATSSGPGQGFTEAFF	TGTGCCACCAGCAGTGGACCGGGACAGGGTTTCACTGAAGCTTTCTTT
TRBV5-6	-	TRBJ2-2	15	CASSPPAPRGGELFF	TGTGCCAGCAGCCCCCCGGCGCCTCGGGGCGGGGAGCTGTTTTTT
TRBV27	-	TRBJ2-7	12	CASRDNSYEQYF	TGTGCCAGCAGGGACAACTCCTACGAGCAGTACTTC
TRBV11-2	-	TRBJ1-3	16	CASSQGGASPGNTIYF	TGTGCCAGCAGCCAAGGGGGGGCCTCCCCTGGAAACACCATATATTTT
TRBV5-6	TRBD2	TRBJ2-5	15	CASIPSGGLQETQYF	TGTGCCAGCATTCCTAGCGGGGGGCTTCAAGAGACCCAGTACTTC
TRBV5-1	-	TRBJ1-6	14	CASSPRTDNSPLHF	TGCGCCAGCAGCCCCAGGACAGATAATTCACCCCTCCACTTT
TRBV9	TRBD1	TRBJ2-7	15	CASSVGDRSSYEQYF	TGTGCCAGCAGCGTAGGGGACAGAAGCTCCTACGAGCAGTACTTC
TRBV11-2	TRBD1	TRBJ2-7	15	CASSQRTGNSYEQYF	TGTGCCAGCAGCCAAAGGACAGGGAATTCCTACGAGCAGTACTTC
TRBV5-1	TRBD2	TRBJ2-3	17	CASSLGASGGRTDTQYF	TGCGCCAGCTCTCTTGGGGCTAGCGGGGGGCGCACAGATACGCAGTATTTT
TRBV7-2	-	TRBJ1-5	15	CASSLGGLGNQPQHF	TGTGCCAGCAGCTTAGGAGGACTCGGCAATCAGCCCCAGCATTTT
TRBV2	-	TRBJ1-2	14	CASSERQGLVGYTF	TGTGCCAGCAGTGAGCGGCAGGGGCTTGTCGGCTACACCTTC
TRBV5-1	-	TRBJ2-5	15	CASSLWAAGGETQYF	TGCGCCAGCAGCTTGTGGGCTGCCGGTGGAGAGACCCAGTACTTC
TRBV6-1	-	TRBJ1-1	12	CASSERVAEAFF	TGTGCCAGCAGTGAGAGGGTGGCTGAAGCTTTCTTT
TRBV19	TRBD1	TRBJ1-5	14	CASKGAQGNQPQHF	TGTGCCAGTAAGGGGGCCCAGGGGAATCAGCCCCAGCATTTT
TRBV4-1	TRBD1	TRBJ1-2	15	CASSHEDRERDGYTF	TGCGCCAGCAGCCATGAGGACAGGGAGAGGGATGGCTACACCTTC
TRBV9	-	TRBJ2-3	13	CASSAGRTDTQYF	TGTGCCAGCAGCGCAGGGCGCACAGATACGCAGTATTTT
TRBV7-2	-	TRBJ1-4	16	CASSLFSGRADEKLFF	TGTGCCAGCAGCTTATTCTCCGGCAGGGCCGATGAAAAACTGTTTTTT